These T cell receptor beta chains were read from a single sample in a study of shared clonotypes between healthy human individuals. Method: immunoSEQ multiplex PCR; TCRdb's copy keeps in-frame clones and lacks some. Of about 1.9 million clones in the sample, roughly 95% were seen once. Material for sequencing was naive CD8+ T cells from PBMCs. The receptors here all came from a young man in good health. Some clones in this sample may be carry-over from other donors' samples. CDR3s include the opening cysteine and the closing phenylalanine or tryptophan. A D gene is named only where the DNA matches it firmly. Expanded clones are given a class, and other clones once, few, many or no size at all.

v_gene	j_gene	d_gene	abundance	CDR3aa	CDR3nt
TRBV5-8	TRBJ2-5	.	.	CASSPKTYQETQYF	TGTGCCAGCAGTCCGAAGACGTACCAAGAGACCCAGTACTTC
TRBV19	TRBJ1-5	.	.	CASSIARWGNQPQHF	TGTGCCAGTAGTATAGCTAGATGGGGGAATCAGCCCCAGCATTTT
TRBV4-1	TRBJ1-2	TRBD1	.	CASSQAHRAGQGMDGYTF	TGCGCCAGCAGCCAGGCACATCGGGCGGGACAGGGCATGGATGGCTACACCTTC
TRBV28	TRBJ2-1	TRBD1	.	CASSFPPQGVNNEQFF	TGTGCCAGCAGTTTCCCCCCTCAGGGGGTGAACAATGAGCAGTTCTTC
TRBV7-9	TRBJ2-7	TRBD1	.	CASSPRQGWSNEQYF	TGTGCCAGCAGCCCTCGACAGGGATGGTCCAACGAGCAGTACTTC
TRBV7-9	TRBJ1-1	TRBD1	.	CASSHTGGAGTEAFF	TGTGCCAGCAGCCATACAGGGGGCGCGGGGACTGAAGCTTTCTTT
TRBV18	TRBJ2-2	TRBD1	.	CASSPQEGATRTGELFF	TGTGCCAGCTCACCACAAGAGGGGGCTACTAGGACCGGGGAGCTGTTTTTT
TRBV6-1	TRBJ2-5	.	.	CASRERGREKTQYF	TGTGCCAGCAGAGAAAGGGGCAGGGAGAAGACCCAGTACTTC
TRBV21-1	TRBJ1-1	.	once	CASSKVEGIKPRNTEAFF	TGTGCCAGCAGCAAAGTAGAAGGGATCAAACCTCGGAACACTGAAGCTTTCTTT
TRBV10-3	TRBJ2-7	.	.	CAISEHRANEQYF	TGTGCCATCAGTGAGCACAGGGCAAACGAGCAGTACTTC
TRBV27	TRBJ2-3	.	.	CASSFFPDTQYF	TGTGCCAGCAGTTTCTTCCCGGATACGCAGTATTTT
TRBV9	TRBJ2-7	TRBD2	once	CASSVGGNTYEQYF	TGTGCCAGCAGCGTGGGAGGGAATACCTACGAGCAGTACTTC
TRBV27	TRBJ2-2	.	.	CASSFQLFLNTGELFF	TGTGCCAGCAGTTTTCAACTTTTTTTGAACACCGGGGAGCTGTTTTTT
TRBV6-1	TRBJ1-5	.	.	CASSEAWTRGDQPQHF	TGTGCCAGCAGTGAAGCGTGGACTCGGGGGGATCAGCCCCAGCATTTT
TRBV4-1	TRBJ2-2	.	.	CASSGYLNTGELFF	TGCGCCAGCTCCGGCTATCTTAACACCGGGGAGCTGTTTTTT
TRBV18	TRBJ1-3	TRBD1	.	CASLPTGQSSQNTIYF	TGTGCCAGCTTACCGACAGGGCAGTCTTCGCAAAACACCATATATTTT
TRBV6-1	TRBJ2-1	.	.	CASRKVDEQFF	TGTGCCAGCAGGAAGGTCGATGAGCAGTTCTTC
TRBV6-5	TRBJ1-2	.	once	CASSYSVRDQRGYTF	TGTGCCAGCAGTTACTCTGTCAGGGACCAACGGGGCTACACCTTC
TRBV5-6	TRBJ2-5	.	.	CASSWERVWETQYF	TGTGCCAGCAGCTGGGAAAGGGTTTGGGAGACCCAGTACTTC
TRBV7-2	TRBJ2-7	TRBD2	.	CASSYGLAATYEQYF	TGTGCCAGCAGCTACGGACTAGCGGCTACCTACGAGCAGTACTTC
TRBV9	TRBJ1-2	.	.	CASSARTVANYGYTF	TGTGCCAGCAGCGCCCGGACAGTAGCTAACTATGGCTACACCTTC
TRBV27	TRBJ2-7	TRBD2	few	CASSLGTSSYEQYF	TGTGCCAGCAGTTTAGGGACTAGCTCCTACGAGCAGTACTTC
TRBV7-9	TRBJ2-7	.	.	CASSLAPAYEQYF	TGTGCCAGCAGCTTAGCGCCAGCCTACGAGCAGTACTTC
TRBV5-1	TRBJ2-7	.	.	CASSPAYNEQYF	TGCGCCAGCAGCCCGGCTTACAACGAGCAGTACTTC
TRBV4-3	TRBJ2-1	TRBD2	.	CASSQDPSGRDEQFF	TGCGCCAGCAGCCAAGATCCTAGCGGGAGGGATGAGCAGTTCTTC
TRBV6-1	TRBJ2-7	TRBD1	.	CGSTSYDRGYEQYF	TGTGGCAGTACCTCCTACGACAGGGGGTACGAGCAGTACTTC
TRBV5-1	TRBJ2-1	.	.	CASSLARDSSYNEQFF	TGCGCCAGCAGCTTGGCTAGGGACTCGTCCTACAATGAGCAGTTCTTC
TRBV4-1	TRBJ2-7	.	few	CASSPEGGRVYF	TGCGCCAGCAGCCCCGAGGGGGGGCGCGTGTACTTC
TRBV9	TRBJ2-1	.	.	CASSVGVRNEQFF	TGTGCCAGCAGCGTGGGAGTTCGGAATGAGCAGTTCTTC
TRBV13	TRBJ2-7	TRBD2	.	CASSLGLRWGGGSYEQYF	TGTGCCAGCAGCTTAGGCCTAAGGTGGGGCGGGGGATCCTACGAGCAGTACTTC
TRBV27	TRBJ2-5	.	once	CASSLIGRQETQYF	TGTGCCAGCAGTTTGATTGGGAGACAAGAGACCCAGTACTTC
TRBV6-5	TRBJ2-3	TRBD2	once	CASTKGTSIKDTQYF	TGTGCCAGCACCAAGGGGACTAGCATTAAAGATACGCAGTATTTT
TRBV7-9	TRBJ2-5	TRBD1	.	CASSLGQGVRETQYF	TGTGCCAGCAGCCTGGGACAGGGTGTTCGCGAGACCCAGTACTTC
TRBV4-1	TRBJ2-5	.	.	CASSPTGSAETQYF	TGCGCCAGCAGCCCCACAGGGTCGGCGGAGACCCAGTACTTC
TRBV19	TRBJ2-2	TRBD2	once	CASSIFGLAGEAGELFF	TGTGCCAGTAGTATCTTCGGACTAGCGGGAGAGGCCGGGGAGCTGTTTTTT
TRBV6-5	TRBJ2-1	.	.	CASSSAGLPNEQFF	TGTGCCAGCAGTTCTGCGGGACTCCCAAATGAGCAGTTCTTC
TRBV11-2	TRBJ2-1	TRBD2	.	CASSLMTSGSYNEQFF	TGTGCCAGCAGCTTAATGACTAGCGGGAGCTACAATGAGCAGTTCTTC